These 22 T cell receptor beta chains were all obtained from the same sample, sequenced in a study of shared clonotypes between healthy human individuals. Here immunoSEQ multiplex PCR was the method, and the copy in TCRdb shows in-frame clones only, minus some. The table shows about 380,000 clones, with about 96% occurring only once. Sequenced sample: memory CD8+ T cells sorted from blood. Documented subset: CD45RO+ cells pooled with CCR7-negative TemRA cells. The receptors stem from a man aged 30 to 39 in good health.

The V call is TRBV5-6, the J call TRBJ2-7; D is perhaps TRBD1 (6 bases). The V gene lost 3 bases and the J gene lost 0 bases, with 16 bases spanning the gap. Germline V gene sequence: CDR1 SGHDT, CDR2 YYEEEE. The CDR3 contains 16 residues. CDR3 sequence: CASSSNRVFSSYEQYF. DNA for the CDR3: TGTGCCAGCAGCTCTAACAGGGTCTTCTCCTCCTACGAGCAGTACTTC.

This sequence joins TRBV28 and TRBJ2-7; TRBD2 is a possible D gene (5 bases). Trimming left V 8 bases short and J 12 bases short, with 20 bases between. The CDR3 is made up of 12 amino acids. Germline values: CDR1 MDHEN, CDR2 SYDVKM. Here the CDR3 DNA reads TGTGCCAGCGGGCCGGACTGGGCCTTTGCGTACTTC. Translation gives CASGPDWAFAYF.

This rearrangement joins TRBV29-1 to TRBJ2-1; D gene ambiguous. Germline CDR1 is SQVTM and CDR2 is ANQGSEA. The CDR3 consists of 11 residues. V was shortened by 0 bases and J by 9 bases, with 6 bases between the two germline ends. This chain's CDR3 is CSVEDSAEQFF. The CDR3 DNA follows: TGCAGCGTTGAAGATTCAGCTGAGCAGTTCTTC.

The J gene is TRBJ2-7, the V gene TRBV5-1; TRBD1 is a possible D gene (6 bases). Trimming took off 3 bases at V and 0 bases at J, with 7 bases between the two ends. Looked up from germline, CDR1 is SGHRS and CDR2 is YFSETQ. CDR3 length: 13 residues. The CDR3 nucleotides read TGCGCCAGCAGCTGGGACAACTCCTACGAGCAGTACTTC. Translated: CASSWDNSYEQYF. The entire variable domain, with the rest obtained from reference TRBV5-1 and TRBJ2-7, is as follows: KAGVTQTPRYLIKTRGQQVTLSCSPISGHRSVSWYQQTPGQGLQFLFEYFSETQRNKGNFPGRFSGRQFSNSRSEMNVSTLELGDSALYLCASSWDNSYEQYFGPGTRLTVT.

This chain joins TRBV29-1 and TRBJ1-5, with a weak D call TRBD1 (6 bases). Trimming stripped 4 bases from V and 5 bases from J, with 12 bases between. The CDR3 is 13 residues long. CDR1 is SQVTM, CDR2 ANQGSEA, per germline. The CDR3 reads CSVGEGGDQPQHF. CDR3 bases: TGCAGCGTTGGAGAGGGGGGGGATCAGCCCCAGCATTTT.

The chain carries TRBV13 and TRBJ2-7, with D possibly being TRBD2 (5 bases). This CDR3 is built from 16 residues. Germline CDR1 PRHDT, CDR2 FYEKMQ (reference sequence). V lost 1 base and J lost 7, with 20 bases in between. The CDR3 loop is CASSLVIRGQSGEQYF. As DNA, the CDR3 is TGTGCCAGCAGCTTAGTAATACGGGGTCAATCGGGGGAGCAGTACTTC.

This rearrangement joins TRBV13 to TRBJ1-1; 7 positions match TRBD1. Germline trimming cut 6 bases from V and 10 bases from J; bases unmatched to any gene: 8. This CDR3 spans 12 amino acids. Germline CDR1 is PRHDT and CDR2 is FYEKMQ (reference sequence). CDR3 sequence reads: CASSWDSRGAFF. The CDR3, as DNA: TGTGCCAGCAGTTGGGACAGTAGGGGAGCTTTCTTT.

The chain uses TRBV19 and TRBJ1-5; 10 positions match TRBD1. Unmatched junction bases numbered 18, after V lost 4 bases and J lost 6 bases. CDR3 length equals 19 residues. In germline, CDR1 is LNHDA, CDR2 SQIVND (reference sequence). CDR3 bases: TGTGCCAGTAGTACCAAACACTCCGGGACAGGGGTTTTGATTCAGCCCCAGCATTTT. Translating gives CASSTKHSGTGVLIQPQHF. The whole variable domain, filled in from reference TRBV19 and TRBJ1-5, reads DGGITQSPKYLFRKEGQNVTLSCEQNLNHDAMYWYRQDPGQGLRLIYYSQIVNDFQKGDIAEGYSVSREKKESFPLTVTSAQKNPTAFYLCASSTKHSGTGVLIQPQHFGDGTRLSIL.

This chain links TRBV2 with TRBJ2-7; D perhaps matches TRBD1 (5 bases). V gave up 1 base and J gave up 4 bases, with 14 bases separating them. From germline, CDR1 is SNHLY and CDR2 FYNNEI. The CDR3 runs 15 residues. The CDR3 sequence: CASSEGRAGSYEQYF. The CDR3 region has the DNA TGTGCCAGCAGTGAAGGCAGGGCTGGGTCTTACGAGCAGTACTTC. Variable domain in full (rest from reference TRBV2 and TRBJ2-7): EPEVTQTPSHQVTQMGQEVILRCVPISNHLYFYWYRQILGQKVEFLVSFYNNEISEKSEIFDDQFSVERPDGSNFTLKIRSTKLEDSAMYFCASSEGRAGSYEQYFGPGTRLTVT.

The CDR3, as DNA: TGTGCCAGCAGCCCTGAAAGGGGGACACGCGTACCCTCGCAGTATTTT. As protein: CASSPERGTRVPSQYF. The rearrangement joins TRBV7-9 to TRBJ2-3; possible D gene TRBD1, 6 bases. The germline CDR1 and CDR2 sequences are SEHNR and FQNEAQ (reference sequence). Trimming pared 5 bases from V and 10 bases from J, leaving 25 bases between. The CDR3 is 16 amino acids.

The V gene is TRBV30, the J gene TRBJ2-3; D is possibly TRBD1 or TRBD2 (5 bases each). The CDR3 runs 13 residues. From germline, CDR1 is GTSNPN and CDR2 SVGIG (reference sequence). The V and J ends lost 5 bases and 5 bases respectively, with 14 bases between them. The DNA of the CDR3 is TGTGCCTGGGCAGAAGATGGGGGAGATACGCAGTATTTT. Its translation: CAWAEDGGDTQYF.

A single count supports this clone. The CDR3 sequence: CASSIYAASEQYF. In nucleotides, the CDR3 is TGTGCCAGCAGCATATACGCCGCGTCCGAGCAGTACTTC. The V gene is TRBV27, the J gene TRBJ2-7; D gene uncertain. V was shortened by 6 bases and J by 6 bases, with 15 bases between the two germline ends. From germline, CDR1 is MNHEY and CDR2 SMNVEV (reference sequence). The length of the CDR3 is 13 residues.

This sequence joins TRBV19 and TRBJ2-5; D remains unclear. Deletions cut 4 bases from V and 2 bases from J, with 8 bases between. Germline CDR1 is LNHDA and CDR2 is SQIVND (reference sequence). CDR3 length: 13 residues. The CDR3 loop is CASSRRLQETQYF. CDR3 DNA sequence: TGTGCCAGTAGTAGACGCCTTCAAGAGACCCAGTACTTC.

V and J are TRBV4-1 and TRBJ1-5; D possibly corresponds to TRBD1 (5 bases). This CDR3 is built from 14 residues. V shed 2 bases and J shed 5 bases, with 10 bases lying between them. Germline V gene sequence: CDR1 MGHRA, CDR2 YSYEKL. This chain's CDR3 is CASSQLGRDQPQHF. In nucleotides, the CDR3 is TGCGCCAGCAGCCAATTGGGCAGGGATCAGCCCCAGCATTTT.

The CDR3 protein is CASRSLTDTQYF. CDR3 sequence (DNA): TGTGCCAGCAGGTCCTTGACAGATACGCAGTATTTT. The chain has TRBV7-9 and TRBJ2-3; unclear D gene. The CDR3 has 12 residues. V dropped 6 bases and J dropped 3 bases, with 7 bases sitting between them. Germline V gives CDR1 SEHNR, CDR2 FQNEAQ (reference sequence).

CDR3 sequence reads: CASAAAPSGRALGEQFF. In DNA, the CDR3 is TGTGCTAGTGCCGCGGCCCCTAGCGGGAGGGCCCTCGGTGAGCAGTTCTTC. This chain links TRBV12-5 with TRBJ2-1; 12 bases agree with TRBD2. The germline gives CDR1 LGHNT, CDR2 FRNRAP. This CDR3 is built from 17 residues. The V gene end was trimmed by 7 bases and the J gene end by 9 bases; junction bases not matched to a gene: 16.

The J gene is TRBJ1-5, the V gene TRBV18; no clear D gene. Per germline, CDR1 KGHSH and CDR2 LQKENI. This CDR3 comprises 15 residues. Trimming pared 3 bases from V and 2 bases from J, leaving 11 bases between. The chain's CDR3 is CASSPPGWGNQPQHF. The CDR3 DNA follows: TGTGCCAGCTCACCTCCAGGTTGGGGCAATCAGCCCCAGCATTTT.

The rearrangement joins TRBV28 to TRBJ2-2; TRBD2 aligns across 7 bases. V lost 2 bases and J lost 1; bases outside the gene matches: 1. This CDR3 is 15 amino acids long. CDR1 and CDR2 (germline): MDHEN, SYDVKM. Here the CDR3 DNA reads TGTGCCAGCAGTTTAGGGGGGGTGAACACCGGGGAGCTGTTTTTT. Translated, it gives CASSLGGVNTGELFF.

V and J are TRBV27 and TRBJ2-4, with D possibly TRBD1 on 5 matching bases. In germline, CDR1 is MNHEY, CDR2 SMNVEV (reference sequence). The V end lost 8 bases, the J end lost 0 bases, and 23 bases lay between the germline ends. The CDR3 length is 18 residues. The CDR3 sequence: CASSKQGPLLLAKNIQYF. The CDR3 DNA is TGTGCCAGCTCTAAGCAGGGTCCACTCCTACTAGCCAAAAACATTCAGTACTTC.

The CDR3 DNA reads as TGTGCCAGAAGCTTGGCGCCTGACTCAACTAATGAAAAACTGTTTTTT. Its translation is CARSLAPDSTNEKLFF. The chain links TRBV5-3 to TRBJ1-4; D not resolved. TRBV5-3 is an ORF, with its function uncertain. Trimming stripped 0 bases from V and 0 bases from J, with 9 bases between. The CDR3 has 16 residues.

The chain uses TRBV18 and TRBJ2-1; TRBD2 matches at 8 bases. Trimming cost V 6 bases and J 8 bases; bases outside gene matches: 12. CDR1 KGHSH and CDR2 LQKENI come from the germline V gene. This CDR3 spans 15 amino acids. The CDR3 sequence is CASSVMDSSGDEQFF. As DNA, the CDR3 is TGTGCCAGCTCCGTTATGGACAGTAGCGGGGATGAGCAGTTCTTC.

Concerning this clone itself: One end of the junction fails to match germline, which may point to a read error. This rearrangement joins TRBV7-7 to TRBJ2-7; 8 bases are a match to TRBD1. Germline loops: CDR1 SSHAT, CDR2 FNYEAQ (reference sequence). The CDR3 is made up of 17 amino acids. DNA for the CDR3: TGTGCTAGCAGTTCAACCCCAGGACAGGGCTTATCCTACGAGCAGTACTTC. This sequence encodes CASSSTPGQGLSYEQYF.